Shown below are 3 T cell receptor beta chains from a single sample sequenced in a study of blood T cell repertoires in COVID-19. Assay used: immunoSEQ multiplex PCR; TCRdb lists only in-frame clones, some missing. This sample has about 370,000 clones; nearly 90% occur once, and the top ten carry 6.5% to 7%. Sequenced input: peripheral blood. The source is a man between 18 and 35 years old with active or convalescent COVID-19.

The rearrangement links TRBV9 to TRBJ1-1, with D possibly being TRBD1 (5 bases). Trimming shortened V by 3 bases and J by 7 bases, and 13 bases separated the two germline ends. CDR1 is SGDLS and CDR2 is YYNGEE in the germline V gene. The CDR3 is 13 amino acids. The DNA of the CDR3 is TGTGCCAGCAGCGAGACGCCCGGGGGTGAAGCTTTCTTT. This sequence encodes CASSETPGGEAFF. Together with reference TRBV9 and TRBJ1-1, the CDR3 gives the full variable domain: DSGVTQTPKHLITATGQRVTLRCSPRSGDLSVYWYQQSLDQGLQFLIQYYNGEERAKGNILERFSAQQFPDLHSELNLSSLELGDSALYFCASSETPGGEAFFGQGTRLTVV.

The CDR3 coding sequence is TGCAGTGCTAGTCAGGGGTATTTTAGCAATCAGCCCCAGCATTTT. Its translation is CSASQGYFSNQPQHF. V is TRBV20-1 and J is TRBJ1-5, with D tentatively TRBD1 (6 bases). This CDR3 contains 15 residues. The ends were cut back, 3 bases at V and 0 bases at J, with 12 bases in the middle. The germline V gene encodes CDR1 DFQATT and CDR2 SNEGSKA (reference sequence).

This clone was seen only once. The genes are TRBV7-2 and TRBJ2-2; unclear D gene. Looked up from germline, CDR1 is SGHTA and CDR2 is FQGNSA. The CDR3 has 12 residues. Trimming stripped 2 bases from V and 6 bases from J, with 4 bases between. CDR3 protein: CASSLISGELFF. CDR3 bases: TGTGCCAGCAGCTTAATATCCGGGGAGCTGTTTTTT.